This note documents a single TCR beta chain sequence. As originally analysed: Quantification of nucleated cells was approximated via reference gene primer amplification. The method was immunoSEQ multiplex PCR; TCRdb's version includes in-frame clones alone and lacks a portion of them. The V and J calls and the clone size are those of that table, but D and trimming were determined from the DNA. The sample holds about 350,000 clones; about 90% are singletons and the top ten take around 3.5%. The sample is drawn from a study of blood T cell repertoires in COVID-19. Overall study context: T cells, B-cell-depleted T cells, or PBMCs supplied cDNA or gDNA.

Input material: peripheral blood. The receptor comes from a woman aged 18-29 years who had recovered from COVID-19.

This CDR3 reads CASGLSGASGYTF. In nucleotides, the CDR3 is TGTGCTAGTGGTTTGTCAGGGGCTAGTGGCTACACCTTC. The chain joins TRBV12-5 to TRBJ1-2; tentatively, D is TRBD1 (6 bases). The CDR3 is made up of 13 amino acids. Trimming removed 2 bases from V and 7 bases from J, with 11 bases in between. Germline V gene sequence: CDR1 LGHNT, CDR2 FRNRAP.